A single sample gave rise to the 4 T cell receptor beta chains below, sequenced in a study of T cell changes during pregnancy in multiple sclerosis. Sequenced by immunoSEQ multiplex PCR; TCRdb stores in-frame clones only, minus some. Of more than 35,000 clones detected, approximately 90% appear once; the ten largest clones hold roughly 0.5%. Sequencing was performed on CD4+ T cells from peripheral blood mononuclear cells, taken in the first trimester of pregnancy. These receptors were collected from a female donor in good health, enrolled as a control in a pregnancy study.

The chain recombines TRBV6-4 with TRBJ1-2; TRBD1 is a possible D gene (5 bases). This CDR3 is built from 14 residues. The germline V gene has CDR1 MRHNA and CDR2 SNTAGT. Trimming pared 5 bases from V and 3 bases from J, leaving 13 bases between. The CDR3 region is CASSPSGRDYGYTF. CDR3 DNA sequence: TGTGCCAGCAGTCCAAGTGGCAGGGACTATGGCTACACCTTC.

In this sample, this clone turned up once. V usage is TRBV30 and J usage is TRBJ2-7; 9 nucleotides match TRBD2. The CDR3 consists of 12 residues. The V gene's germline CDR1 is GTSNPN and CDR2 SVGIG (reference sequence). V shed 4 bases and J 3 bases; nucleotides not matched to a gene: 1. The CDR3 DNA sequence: TGTGCCTGGACAGCGGGGGGCTACGAGCAGTACTTC. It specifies CAWTAGGYEQYF.

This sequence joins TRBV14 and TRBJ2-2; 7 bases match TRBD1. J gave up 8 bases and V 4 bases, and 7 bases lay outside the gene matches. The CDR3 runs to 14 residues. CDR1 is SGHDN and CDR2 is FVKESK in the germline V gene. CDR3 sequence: CASSRNTGAGELFF. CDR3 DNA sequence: TGTGCCAGCAGCCGCAATACAGGGGCTGGGGAGCTGTTTTTT.

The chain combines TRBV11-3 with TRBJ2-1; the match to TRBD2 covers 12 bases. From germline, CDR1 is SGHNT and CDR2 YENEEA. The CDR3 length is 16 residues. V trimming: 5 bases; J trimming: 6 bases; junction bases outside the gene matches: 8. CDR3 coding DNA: TGTGCCAGCAGCCTTACTAGCGGGGGGCTACTCAATGAGCAGTTCTTC. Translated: CASSLTSGGLLNEQFF.